This passage covers 11 T cell receptor beta chains from one sample sequenced in a study of T cells after yellow fever vaccination. TCRdb redid the calling of the 5' RACE reads with MiXCR, one entry per CDR3 protein. The sample has some 100,000 distinct CDR3 sequences; approximately 8.4% are singletons. The sample here was CD8+ T cells not binding an NS4B(214-222) dextramer, sorted from PBMCs, taken roughly 14 days after the first yellow fever vaccination. The origin of the receptors is a man younger than 30 who received the YFV17D yellow fever vaccine.

This clonotype appeared a few times. The chain employs TRBV11-1 and TRBJ2-3; 8 nucleotides agree with TRBD1. After removal of 5 bases from V and 0 bases from J, the junction contained 19 bases not matched to a gene. Germline CDR1 is SGHAT and CDR2 is FQDESV (reference sequence). This CDR3 has 20 amino acids. The CDR3 DNA reads TGTGCCAGCAGCCCCCCTAACTGGGACAGGACGAAGTTTAGCACAGATACGCAGTATTTT. Translation: CASSPPNWDRTKFSTDTQYF.

The chain joins TRBV7-2 to TRBJ2-7; D is uncertain. CDR3 size: 11 residues. Germline-derived CDR1 and CDR2 are SGHTA and FQGNSA. Trimming took 5 bases from V and 2 from J, leaving 4 bases between them. The CDR3 nucleotides are TGTGCCAGCAGCCCGACCTACGAGCAGTACGTC. Translation gives CASSPTYEQYV.

This clonotype showed up just a few times. The chain couples TRBV6-1 to TRBJ2-3, with TRBD2 matching 10 bases. Per the germline V gene, CDR1 is MNHNS and CDR2 is SASEGT. The CDR3 is made up of 16 amino acids. Trimming removed 1 base from V and 5 bases from J; junction bases left unmatched: 6. The CDR3 DNA follows: TGTGCCAGCAGTGAAGAAGCGGGGGGGACCCTAGATACGCAGTATTTT. Its protein product is CASSEEAGGTLDTQYF.

The chain uses TRBV4-3 and TRBJ1-6; D gene unclear. V was shortened by 0 bases and J by 4 bases, with 10 bases between the two germline ends. Germline V gene lookup returns CDR1 LGHNA and CDR2 YSLEER. This CDR3 contains 16 residues. CDR3 in amino acids: CASSQDTVVYNSPLHF. CDR3 bases: TGCGCCAGCAGCCAAGATACCGTGGTATATAATTCACCCCTCCACTTT.

The chain uses TRBV30 and TRBJ2-1; D is perhaps TRBD1 (6 bases). Germline loops: CDR1 GTSNPN, CDR2 SVGIG (reference sequence). Trimming removed 0 bases from V and 5 bases from J, with 11 bases in between. This CDR3 has 14 amino acids. CDR3: CAWSVWGLDNEQFF. The CDR3 coding sequence is TGTGCCTGGAGTGTATGGGGGCTCGACAATGAGCAGTTCTTC.

This clonotype was detected a few times. This chain connects TRBV19 to TRBJ2-5; possible D gene TRBD2, 6 bases. Germline CDR1 LNHDA, CDR2 SQIVND (reference sequence). The CDR3 is 14 residues long. The germline V and J ends were trimmed by 3 bases and 5 bases, with 13 bases remaining between them. Here the CDR3 reads CASSILHGGETQYF. The CDR3 nucleotides are TGTGCCAGTAGTATCCTCCATGGGGGGGAGACCCAGTACTTC.

The J gene is TRBJ2-1, the V gene TRBV15; 12 nucleotides align to TRBD1. Germline lookup yields CDR1 LNHNV and CDR2 YYDKDF (reference sequence). CDR3 length: 15 amino acids. Germline trimming cut 2 bases from V and 9 bases from J; bases unmatched to any gene: 5. CDR3 amino acids: CATSRSGTGGSEQFF. The DNA for the CDR3 is TGTGCCACCAGCAGATCCGGGACAGGGGGCAGTGAGCAGTTCTTC.

There are a few counts of this clonotype. This sequence joins TRBV9 and TRBJ2-7; D not certain. Per the germline V gene, CDR1 is SGDLS and CDR2 is YYNGEE. Trimming shortened V by 3 bases and J by 0 bases, and 4 bases separated the two germline ends. CDR3 length: 12 residues. The CDR3 loop is CASSGSSYEQYF. CDR3 coding DNA: TGTGCCAGCAGCGGCAGCTCCTACGAGCAGTACTTC.

This clonotype appeared a few times. The chain has TRBV12-3 or TRBV12-4 and TRBJ2-3, with D perhaps TRBD2 (6 bases). This CDR3 comprises 12 residues. V was pared by 11 bases and J by 2 bases, with 11 bases between. As DNA, the CDR3 is TGTGCCGTCGGCGGGGACACAGATACGCAGTATTTT. This translates into CAVGGDTDTQYF.

This clonotype was observed a handful of times. The chain combines TRBV29-1 with TRBJ1-2, with D hard to call. The CDR3 spans 12 residues. V was trimmed by 2 bases and J by 0 bases, leaving 4 bases between them. Germline V lookup: CDR1 SQVTM, CDR2 ANQGSEA. The CDR3 spells CSVEKANYGYTF. CDR3 in DNA: TGCAGCGTTGAAAAGGCTAACTATGGCTACACCTTC.

This clonotype has a count of ten or more. V and J are TRBV4-1 and TRBJ2-2; 9 bases map to TRBD2. V shed 3 bases and J 4 bases; nucleotides not matched to a gene: 6. The CDR3 spans 16 residues. Germline CDR1 reads MGHRA; CDR2 reads YSYEKL. Here the CDR3 reads CASSHPRGGGTGELFF. The CDR3 DNA is TGCGCCAGCAGCCACCCGCGGGGGGGTGGCACCGGGGAGCTGTTTTTT.